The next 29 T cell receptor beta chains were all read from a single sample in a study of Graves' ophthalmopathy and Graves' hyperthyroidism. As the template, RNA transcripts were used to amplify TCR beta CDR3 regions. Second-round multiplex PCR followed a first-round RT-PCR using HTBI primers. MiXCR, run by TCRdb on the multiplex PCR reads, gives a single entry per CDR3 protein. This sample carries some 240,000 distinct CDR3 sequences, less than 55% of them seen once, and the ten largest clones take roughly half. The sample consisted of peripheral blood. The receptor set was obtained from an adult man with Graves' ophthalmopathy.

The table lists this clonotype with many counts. For the CDR3, the DNA is TGTGCCACCAGCAGAGCGAGGGCTTCTGGGGCCAACGTCCTGACTTTC. Translated, it gives CATSRARASGANVLTF. The chain has TRBV15 and TRBJ2-6, with TRBD2 as a possible D gene (5 bases). V dropped 1 base and J dropped 1 base, with 8 bases sitting between them. This CDR3 is built from 16 residues. Germline V CDR1 and CDR2: LNHNV, YYDKDF (reference sequence).

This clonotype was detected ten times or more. This CDR3 reads CASSEGTSGVHEQYF. As DNA, the CDR3 is TGTGCCAGCAGTGAAGGGACTAGCGGGGTACACGAGCAGTACTTC. The chain is built from TRBV25-1 and TRBJ2-7; TRBD2 matches at 13 bases. V gave up 2 bases and J gave up 5 bases; unmatched junction bases: 3. This CDR3 is built from 15 residues. CDR1 MGHDK and CDR2 SYGVNS come from the germline V gene.

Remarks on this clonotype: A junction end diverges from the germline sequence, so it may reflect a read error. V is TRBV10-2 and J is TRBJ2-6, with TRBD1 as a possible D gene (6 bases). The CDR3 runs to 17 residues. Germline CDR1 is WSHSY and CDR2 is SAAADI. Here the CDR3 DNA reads TGTGCCAGCAGCCAACCAGGGGTAGGCTCTGGGGCCAACGTCCTGACTTTC. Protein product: CASSQPGVGSGANVLTF.

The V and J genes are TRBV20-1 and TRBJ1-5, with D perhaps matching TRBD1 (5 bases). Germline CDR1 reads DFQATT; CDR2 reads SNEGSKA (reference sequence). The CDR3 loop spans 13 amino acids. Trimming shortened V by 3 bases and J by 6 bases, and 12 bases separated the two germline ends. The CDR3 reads CSASPQGTQPQHF. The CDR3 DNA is TGCAGTGCTAGCCCTCAGGGAACTCAGCCCCAGCATTTT.

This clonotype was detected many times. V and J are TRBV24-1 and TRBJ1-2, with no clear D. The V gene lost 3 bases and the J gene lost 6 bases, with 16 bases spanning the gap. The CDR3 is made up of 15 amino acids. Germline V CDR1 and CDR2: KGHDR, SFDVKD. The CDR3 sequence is CATSDPLSPRDGYTF. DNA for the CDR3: TGTGCCACCAGTGATCCCCTCTCCCCACGCGATGGCTACACCTTC.

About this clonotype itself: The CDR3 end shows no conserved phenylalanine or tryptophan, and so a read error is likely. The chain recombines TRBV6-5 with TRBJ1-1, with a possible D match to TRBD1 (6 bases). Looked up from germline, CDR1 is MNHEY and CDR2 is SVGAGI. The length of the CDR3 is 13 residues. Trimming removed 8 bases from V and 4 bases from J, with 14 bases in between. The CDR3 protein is CASRSNRATEAFS. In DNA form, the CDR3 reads TGTGCCAGCCGTTCGAACAGGGCCACTGAAGCTTTCTCT.

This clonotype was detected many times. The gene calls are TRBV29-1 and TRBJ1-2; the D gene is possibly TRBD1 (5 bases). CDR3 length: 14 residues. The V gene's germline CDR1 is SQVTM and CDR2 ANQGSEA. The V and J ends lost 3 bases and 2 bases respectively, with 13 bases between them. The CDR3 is CSVDQGPTNYGYTF. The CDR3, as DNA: TGCAGCGTTGATCAGGGACCTACGAACTATGGCTACACCTTC. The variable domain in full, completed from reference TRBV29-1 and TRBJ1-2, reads SAVISQKPSRDICQRGTSLTIQCQVDSQVTMMFWYRQQPGQSLTLIATANQGSEATYESGFVIDKFPISRPNLTFSTLTVSNMSPEDSSIYLCSVDQGPTNYGYTFGSGTRLTVV.

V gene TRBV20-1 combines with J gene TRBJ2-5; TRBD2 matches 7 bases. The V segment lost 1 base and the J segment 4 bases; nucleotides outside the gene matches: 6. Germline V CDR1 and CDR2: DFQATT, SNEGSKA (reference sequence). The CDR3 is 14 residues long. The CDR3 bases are TGCAGTGCTAGAGCTTACGGGGAGGGAGAGACCCAGTACTTC. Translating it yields CSARAYGEGETQYF.

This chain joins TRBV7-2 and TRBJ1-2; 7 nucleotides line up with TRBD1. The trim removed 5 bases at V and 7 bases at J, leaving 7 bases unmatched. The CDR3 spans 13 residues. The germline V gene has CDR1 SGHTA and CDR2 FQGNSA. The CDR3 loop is CASSPGQVLGYTF. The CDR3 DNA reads TGTGCCAGCAGCCCCGGACAGGTGCTTGGCTACACCTTC. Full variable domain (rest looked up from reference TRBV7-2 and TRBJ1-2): GAGVSQSPSNKVTEKGKDVELRCDPISGHTALYWYRQSLGQGLEFLIYFQGNSAPDKSGLPSDRFSAERTGGSVSTLTIQRTQQEDSAVYLCASSPGQVLGYTFGSGTRLTVV.

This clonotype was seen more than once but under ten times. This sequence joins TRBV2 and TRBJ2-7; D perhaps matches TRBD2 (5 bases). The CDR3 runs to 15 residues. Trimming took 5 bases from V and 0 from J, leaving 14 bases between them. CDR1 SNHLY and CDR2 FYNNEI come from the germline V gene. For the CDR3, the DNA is TGTGCCAGCAGTATTCTTGAGGGCTCCTCCTACGAGCAGTACTTC. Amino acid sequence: CASSILEGSSYEQYF.

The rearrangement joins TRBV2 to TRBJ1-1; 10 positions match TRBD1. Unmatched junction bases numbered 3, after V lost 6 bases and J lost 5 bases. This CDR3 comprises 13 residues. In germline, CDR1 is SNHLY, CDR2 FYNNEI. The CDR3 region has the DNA TGTGCCAGCAGCGGACAGGGGGAGACTGAAGCTTTCTTT. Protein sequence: CASSGQGETEAFF. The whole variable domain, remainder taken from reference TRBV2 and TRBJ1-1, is EPEVTQTPSHQVTQMGQEVILRCVPISNHLYFYWYRQILGQKVEFLVSFYNNEISEKSEIFDDQFSVERPDGSNFTLKIRSTKLEDSAMYFCASSGQGETEAFFGQGTRLTVV.

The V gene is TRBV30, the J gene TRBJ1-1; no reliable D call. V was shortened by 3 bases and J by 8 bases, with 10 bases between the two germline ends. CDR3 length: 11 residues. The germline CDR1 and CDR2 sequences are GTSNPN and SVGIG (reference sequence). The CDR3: CAWREHYEAFF. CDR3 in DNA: TGTGCCTGGAGGGAGCACTACGAAGCTTTCTTT. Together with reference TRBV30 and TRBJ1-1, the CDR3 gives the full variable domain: SQTIHQWPATLVQPVGSPLSLECTVEGTSNPNLYWYRQAAGRGLQLLFYSVGIGQISSEVPQNLSASRPQDRQFILSSKKLLLSDSGFYLCAWREHYEAFFGQGTRLTVV.

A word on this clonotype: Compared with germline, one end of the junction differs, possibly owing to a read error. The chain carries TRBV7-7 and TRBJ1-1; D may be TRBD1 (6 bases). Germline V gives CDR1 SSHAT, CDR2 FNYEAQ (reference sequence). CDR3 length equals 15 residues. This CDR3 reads CASSLRTALNTEAFF. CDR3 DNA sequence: TGTGCTAGCAGCTTAAGGACAGCTTTGAACACTGAAGCTTTCTTT.

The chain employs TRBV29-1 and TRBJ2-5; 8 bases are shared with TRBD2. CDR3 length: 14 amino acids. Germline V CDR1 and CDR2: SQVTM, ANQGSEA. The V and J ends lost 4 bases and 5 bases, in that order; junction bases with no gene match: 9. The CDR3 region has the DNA TGCAGCGTTGCCGGCGGGAGGATGGGCGAGACCCAGTACTTC. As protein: CSVAGGRMGETQYF.

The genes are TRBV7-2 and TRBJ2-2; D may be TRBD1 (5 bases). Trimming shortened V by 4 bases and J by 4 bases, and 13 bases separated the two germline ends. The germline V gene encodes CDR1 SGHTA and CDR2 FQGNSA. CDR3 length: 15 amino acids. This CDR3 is CASSSPMGRTGELFF. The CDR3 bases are TGTGCCAGCAGCTCGCCAATGGGGCGCACCGGGGAGCTGTTTTTT.

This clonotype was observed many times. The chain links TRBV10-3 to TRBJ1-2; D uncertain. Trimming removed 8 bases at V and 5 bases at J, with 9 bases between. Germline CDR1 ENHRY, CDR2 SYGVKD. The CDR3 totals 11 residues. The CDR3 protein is CAILDRYGYTF. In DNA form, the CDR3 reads TGTGCCATCCTAGACCGTTATGGCTACACCTTC.

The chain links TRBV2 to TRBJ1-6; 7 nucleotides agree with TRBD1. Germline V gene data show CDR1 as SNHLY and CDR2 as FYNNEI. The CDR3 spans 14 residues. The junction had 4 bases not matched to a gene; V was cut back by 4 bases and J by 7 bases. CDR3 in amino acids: CASSVKGANSPLHF. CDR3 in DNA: TGTGCCAGCAGTGTCAAGGGGGCGAATTCACCCCTCCACTTT. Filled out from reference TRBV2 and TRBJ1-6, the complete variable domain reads EPEVTQTPSHQVTQMGQEVILRCVPISNHLYFYWYRQILGQKVEFLVSFYNNEISEKSEIFDDQFSVERPDGSNFTLKIRSTKLEDSAMYFCASSVKGANSPLHFGNGTRLTVT.

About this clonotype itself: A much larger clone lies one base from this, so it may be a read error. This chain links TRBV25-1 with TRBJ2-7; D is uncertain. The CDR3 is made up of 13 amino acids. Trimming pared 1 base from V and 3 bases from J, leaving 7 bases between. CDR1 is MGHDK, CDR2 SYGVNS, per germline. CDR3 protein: CASSESAFYEQYF. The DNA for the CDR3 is TGTGCCAGCAGTGAATCCGCTTTCTACGAGCAGTACTTC.

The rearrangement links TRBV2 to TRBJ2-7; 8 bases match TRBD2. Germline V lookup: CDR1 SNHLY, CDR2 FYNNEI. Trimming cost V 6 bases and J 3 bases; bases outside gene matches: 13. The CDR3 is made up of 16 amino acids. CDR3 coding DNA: TGTGCCAGCAGCCACTCTACTAGCGGAGCTGTCTACGAGCAGTACTTC. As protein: CASSHSTSGAVYEQYF.

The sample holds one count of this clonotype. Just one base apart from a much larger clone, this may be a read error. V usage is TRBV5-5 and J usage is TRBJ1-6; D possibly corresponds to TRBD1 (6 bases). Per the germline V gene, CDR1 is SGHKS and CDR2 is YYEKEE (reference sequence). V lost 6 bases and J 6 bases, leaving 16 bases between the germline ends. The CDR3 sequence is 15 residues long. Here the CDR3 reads CASNWSTGPNSPLHF. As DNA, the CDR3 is TGTGCCAGCAACTGGTCGACAGGACCTAATTCACCCCTCCACTTT.

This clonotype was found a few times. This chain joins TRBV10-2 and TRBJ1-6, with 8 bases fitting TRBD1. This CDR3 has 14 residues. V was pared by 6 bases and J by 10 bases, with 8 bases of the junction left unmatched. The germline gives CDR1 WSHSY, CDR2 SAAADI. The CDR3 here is CASSAGQDYSPLHF. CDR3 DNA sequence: TGCGCCAGCAGCGCGGGACAGGATTACTCACCCCTCCACTTT.

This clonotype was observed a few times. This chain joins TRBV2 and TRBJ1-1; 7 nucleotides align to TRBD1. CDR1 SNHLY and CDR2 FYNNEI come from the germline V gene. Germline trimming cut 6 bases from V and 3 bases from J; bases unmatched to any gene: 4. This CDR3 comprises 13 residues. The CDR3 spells CASRPRGDTEAFF. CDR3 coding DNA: TGTGCCAGCAGGCCCAGGGGGGACACTGAAGCTTTCTTT.

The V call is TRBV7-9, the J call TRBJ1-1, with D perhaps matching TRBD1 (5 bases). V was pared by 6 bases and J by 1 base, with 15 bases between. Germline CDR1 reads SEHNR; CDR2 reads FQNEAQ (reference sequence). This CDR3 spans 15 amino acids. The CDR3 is CASRQDGAGNTEAFF. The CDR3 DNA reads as TGTGCCAGCAGGCAGGACGGGGCTGGGAACACTGAAGCTTTCTTT.

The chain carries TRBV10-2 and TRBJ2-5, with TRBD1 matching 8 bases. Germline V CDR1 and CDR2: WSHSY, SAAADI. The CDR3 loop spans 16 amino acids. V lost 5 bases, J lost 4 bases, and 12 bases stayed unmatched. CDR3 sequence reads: CASSSSFPGQAETQYF. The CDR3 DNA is TGCGCCAGCAGTTCCTCATTTCCGGGACAGGCAGAGACCCAGTACTTC.

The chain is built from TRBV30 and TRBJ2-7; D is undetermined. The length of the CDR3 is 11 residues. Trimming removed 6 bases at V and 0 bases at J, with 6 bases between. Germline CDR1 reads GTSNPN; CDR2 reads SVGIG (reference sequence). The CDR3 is CACGPSYEQYF. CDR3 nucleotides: TGTGCCTGCGGGCCCTCCTACGAGCAGTACTTC.

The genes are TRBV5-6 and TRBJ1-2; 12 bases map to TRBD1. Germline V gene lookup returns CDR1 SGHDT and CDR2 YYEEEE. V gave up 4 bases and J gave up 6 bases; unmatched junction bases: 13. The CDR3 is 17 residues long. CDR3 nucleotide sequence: TGTGCCAGCAGCAGCAGGGACAGGGGGCGCGTTGTTCATGGCTACACCTTC. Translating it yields CASSSRDRGRVVHGYTF.

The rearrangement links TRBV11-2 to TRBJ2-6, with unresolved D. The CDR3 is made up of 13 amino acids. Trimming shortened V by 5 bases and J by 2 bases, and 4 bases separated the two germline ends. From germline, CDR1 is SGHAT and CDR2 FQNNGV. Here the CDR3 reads CASSPTGANVLTF. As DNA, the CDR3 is TGTGCCAGCAGCCCCACTGGGGCCAACGTCCTGACTTTC.

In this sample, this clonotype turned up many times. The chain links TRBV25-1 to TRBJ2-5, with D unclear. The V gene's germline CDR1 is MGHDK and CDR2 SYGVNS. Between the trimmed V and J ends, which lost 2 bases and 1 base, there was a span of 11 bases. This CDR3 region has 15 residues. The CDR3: CASSERHLAQETQYF. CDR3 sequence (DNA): TGTGCCAGCAGTGAACGACATTTGGCCCAAGAGACCCAGTACTTC.

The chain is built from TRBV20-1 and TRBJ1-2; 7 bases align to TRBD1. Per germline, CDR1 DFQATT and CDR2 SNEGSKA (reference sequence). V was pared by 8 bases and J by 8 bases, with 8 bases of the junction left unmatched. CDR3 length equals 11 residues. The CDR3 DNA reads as TGCAGTTTTGCCAGGGGGGACGGCTACACCTTC. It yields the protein CSFARGDGYTF.